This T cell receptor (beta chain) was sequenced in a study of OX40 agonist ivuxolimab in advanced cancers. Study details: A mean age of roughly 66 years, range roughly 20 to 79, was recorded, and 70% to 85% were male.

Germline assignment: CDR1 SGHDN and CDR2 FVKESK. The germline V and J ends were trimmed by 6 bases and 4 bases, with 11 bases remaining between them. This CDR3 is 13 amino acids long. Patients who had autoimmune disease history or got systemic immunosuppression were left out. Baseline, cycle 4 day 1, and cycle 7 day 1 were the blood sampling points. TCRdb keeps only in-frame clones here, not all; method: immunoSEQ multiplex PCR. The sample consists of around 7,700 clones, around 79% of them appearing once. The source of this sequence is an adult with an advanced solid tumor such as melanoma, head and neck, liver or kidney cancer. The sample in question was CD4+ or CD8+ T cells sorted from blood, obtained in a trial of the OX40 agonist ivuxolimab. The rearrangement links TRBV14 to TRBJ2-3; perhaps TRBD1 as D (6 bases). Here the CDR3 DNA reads TGTGCCAGCAGTCAACAGGGAGCAGATACGCAGTATTTT. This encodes CASSQQGADTQYF.